Presented here are 30 T cell receptor beta chains from one specimen sequenced in a study of shared clonotypes between healthy human individuals. Using immunoSEQ multiplex PCR, the repertoire was profiled, and TCRdb retains in-frame clones only, with some absent. Of about 2.4 million clones listed, 80% to 95% were seen once; the top ten hold roughly 0.36%. The sample consisted of naive CD4+ T cells from PBMCs. Subset reported: CD45RA+ positively selected. The receptors shown here come from a man aged 18 to 35 in good health. Some clones in this sample may be carry-over from other donors' samples.

The chain joins TRBV7-3 to TRBJ1-2; D is ambiguous. CDR3 length equals 13 residues. Germline-derived CDR1 and CDR2 are SGHTA and FQGTGA. The V and J ends lost 5 bases and 4 bases respectively, with 11 bases between them. The CDR3 region has the DNA TGTGCCAGCAGCCCCGACGGCACCTATGGCTACACCTTC. Encoded protein: CASSPDGTYGYTF.

The CDR3 loop is CASGKPSSYNSPLHF. CDR3 coding DNA: TGTGCCAGCGGAAAGCCGAGCTCCTATAATTCACCCCTCCACTTT. This chain connects TRBV27 to TRBJ1-6, with D uncertain. V was cut by 8 bases and J by 0 bases, with 11 bases left in between. The germline V gene encodes CDR1 MNHEY and CDR2 SMNVEV (reference sequence). CDR3 size: 15 residues.

The CDR3 is CASSSDRRANYGYTF. CDR3 in DNA: TGTGCCAGCAGCTCAGACAGGAGAGCTAACTATGGCTACACCTTC. J is TRBJ1-2 and V is TRBV7-9; TRBD1 is a possible D gene (6 bases). V lost 4 bases, J lost 0 bases, and 12 bases lay in between. Germline CDR1 reads SEHNR; CDR2 reads FQNEAQ (reference sequence). The CDR3 totals 15 residues. The whole variable domain, filled in from reference TRBV7-9 and TRBJ1-2, reads DTGVSQNPRHKITKRGQNVTFRCDPISEHNRLYWYRQTLGQGPEFLTYFQNEAQLEKSRLLSDRFSAERPKGSFSTLEIQRTEQGDSAMYLCASSSDRRANYGYTFGSGTRLTVV.

This chain links TRBV5-1 with TRBJ1-1; D possibly corresponds to TRBD1 (5 bases). The CDR3 has 15 residues. The V gene's germline CDR1 is SGHRS and CDR2 YFSETQ. V was clipped by 1 base and J by 0 bases, with 10 bases between them. CDR3 nucleotides: TGCGCCAGCAGCTTGATGGGGGGATTGAACACTGAAGCTTTCTTT. Translation: CASSLMGGLNTEAFF.

A single count supports this clone. The chain links TRBV28 to TRBJ2-3; 9 bases fit TRBD2. This CDR3 has 14 residues. The germline CDR1 and CDR2 sequences are MDHEN and SYDVKM. After removal of 6 bases from V and 3 bases from J, the junction contained 4 bases not matched to a gene. The CDR3 DNA sequence: TGTGCCAGCAGGGCGGGAGGGCAGACAGATACGCAGTATTTT. It encodes CASRAGGQTDTQYF.

As regards this clone: Other nucleotide sequences from this sample produce the same CDR3. The chain couples TRBV5-1 to TRBJ1-4; D call uncertain. Germline V lookup: CDR1 SGHRS, CDR2 YFSETQ. The CDR3 length is 14 residues. Trimming shortened V by 0 bases and J by 2 bases, and 5 bases separated the two germline ends. The CDR3 DNA is TGCGCCAGCAGCTTGGCTGCTACTAATGAAAAACTGTTTTTT. This translates into CASSLAATNEKLFF.

Note on this clone: This CDR3 is also generated by other DNA sequences in the sample. The chain combines TRBV19 with TRBJ1-4, with TRBD1 identical over 11 bases. CDR3 length: 14 amino acids. From germline, CDR1 is LNHDA and CDR2 SQIVND (reference sequence). V shed 5 bases and J 7 bases; nucleotides not matched to a gene: 3. DNA for the CDR3: TGTGCCAGTAGTCCCGGGACAGGGGGTGAAAAACTGTTTTTT. Its translation is CASSPGTGGEKLFF.

The chain carries TRBV28 and TRBJ2-1; 11 bases are a match to TRBD2. After removal of 4 bases from V and 3 bases from J, the junction contained 8 bases not matched to a gene. The CDR3 length is 17 residues. Germline V gene lookup returns CDR1 MDHEN and CDR2 SYDVKM. CDR3 DNA: TGTGCCAGCAGTTGGGGACTAGCGGAAGTGTACTACAATGAGCAGTTCTTC. This translates into CASSWGLAEVYYNEQFF.

This clone appeared a single time. V gene TRBV18 combines with J gene TRBJ2-7; 7 bases line up with TRBD1. CDR3 size: 15 residues. V was clipped by 2 bases and J by 5 bases; unmatched bases: 9. Germline CDR1 reads KGHSH; CDR2 reads LQKENI. The chain's CDR3 is CASSPYEGAADEQYF. The DNA of the CDR3 is TGTGCCAGCTCACCATATGAGGGGGCGGCCGACGAGCAGTACTTC. Looking up the rest from reference TRBV18 and TRBJ2-7 gives the full variable domain: NAGVMQNPRHLVRRRGQEARLRCSPMKGHSHVYWYRQLPEEGLKFMVYLQKENIIDESGMPKERFSAEFPKEGPSILRIQQVVRGDSAAYFCASSPYEGAADEQYFGPGTRLTVT.

This clone was recorded once. This CDR3 is CASSRQGRITEAFF. The CDR3 nucleotides read TGTGCCAGCAGTAGACAGGGGCGGATCACTGAAGCTTTCTTT. V and J are TRBV2 and TRBJ1-1; 8 bases agree with TRBD1. J was trimmed by 4 bases and V by 5 bases; bases with no gene match: 6. Germline CDR1 is SNHLY and CDR2 is FYNNEI. The CDR3 loop spans 14 amino acids.

The chain employs TRBV19 and TRBJ1-5, with D unresolved. Germline CDR1 LNHDA, CDR2 SQIVND (reference sequence). The ends were cut back, 6 bases at V and 3 bases at J, with 15 bases in the middle. The length of the CDR3 is 15 residues. DNA of the CDR3: TGTGCCAGTAGGGACTGGACGGGTAACAATCAGCCCCAGCATTTT. Its translation is CASRDWTGNNQPQHF.

The CDR3 coding sequence is TGTGCCAGCAGCCTAGGCCGGGACAGGACCTTAGATACGCAGTATTTT. It yields the protein CASSLGRDRTLDTQYF. The chain recombines TRBV11-2 with TRBJ2-3; 8 bases match TRBD1. The CDR3 is 16 amino acids. The J segment lost 5 bases and the V segment lost 5 bases, leaving 12 bases of the junction unmatched. The germline V gene has CDR1 SGHAT and CDR2 FQNNGV.

The gene calls are TRBV7-3 and TRBJ2-5; no reliable D call. The length of the CDR3 is 16 residues. Trimming pared 1 base from V and 5 bases from J, leaving 17 bases between. CDR1 and CDR2 (germline): SGHTA, FQGTGA. CDR3 protein: CASSLRATHNLETQYF. CDR3 DNA sequence: TGTGCCAGCAGCTTAAGGGCTACCCATAACCTGGAGACCCAGTACTTC. Looking up the rest from reference TRBV7-3 and TRBJ2-5 gives the full variable domain: GAGVSQTPSNKVTEKGKYVELRCDPISGHTALYWYRQSLGQGPEFLIYFQGTGAADDSGLPNDRFFAVRPEGSVSTLKIQRTERGDSAVYLCASSLRATHNLETQYFGPGTRLLVL.

The chain joins TRBV6-5 to TRBJ2-7, with TRBD1 as a possible D gene (8 bases). V lost 5 bases and J lost 6, with 17 bases in between. Germline CDR1 reads MNHEY; CDR2 reads SVGAGI. The CDR3 is 14 amino acids. The CDR3 DNA reads as TGTGCCAGCAGTCCGACAGGGGACTACCCCGAGCAGTACTTC. Amino acids: CASSPTGDYPEQYF.

The V and J genes are TRBV11-1 and TRBJ2-5; tentatively, D is TRBD1 (6 bases). The germline gives CDR1 SGHAT, CDR2 FQDESV (reference sequence). V was pared by 5 bases and J by 0 bases, with 13 bases between. The CDR3 has 15 residues. In nucleotides, the CDR3 is TGTGCCAGCAGCCCACTGACAGGAAACCAAGAGACCCAGTACTTC. Protein sequence: CASSPLTGNQETQYF.

V gene TRBV28 combines with J gene TRBJ1-5, with TRBD1 as a possible D gene (6 bases). The CDR3 has 15 amino acids. The V end lost 8 bases, the J end lost 3 bases, and 17 bases lay between the germline ends. Germline V gene lookup returns CDR1 MDHEN and CDR2 SYDVKM. CDR3: CASGRPRTDNQPQHF. The CDR3 DNA reads TGTGCCAGCGGGCGCCCGAGGACAGACAATCAGCCCCAGCATTTT.

V and J are TRBV18 and TRBJ2-7; 7 bases align to TRBD1. Losses at the gene ends were 3 bases for V and 3 bases for J; bases not matched to a gene: 5. The CDR3 loop spans 14 amino acids. Germline loops: CDR1 KGHSH, CDR2 LQKENI. CDR3 in amino acids: CASSPGQDVYEQYF. The DNA for the CDR3 is TGTGCCAGCTCACCTGGACAGGACGTCTACGAGCAGTACTTC. The variable domain in full, completed from reference TRBV18 and TRBJ2-7, reads NAGVMQNPRHLVRRRGQEARLRCSPMKGHSHVYWYRQLPEEGLKFMVYLQKENIIDESGMPKERFSAEFPKEGPSILRIQQVVRGDSAAYFCASSPGQDVYEQYFGPGTRLTVT.

This chain uses TRBV10-1 with TRBJ2-3, with D hard to call. Germline V CDR1 and CDR2: WNHNN, SYGVQD (reference sequence). Trimming took off 0 bases at V and 8 bases at J, with 6 bases between the two ends. The CDR3 contains 12 residues. The CDR3 is CASSESSGTQYF. The CDR3 DNA reads TGCGCCAGCAGTGAGTCGAGTGGTACGCAGTATTTT.

V gene TRBV4-3 combines with J gene TRBJ1-1, with D possibly TRBD1 on 5 matching bases. Germline CDR1 is LGHNA and CDR2 is YSLEER. V was cut by 4 bases and J by 0 bases, with 12 bases left in between. The CDR3 contains 15 residues. CDR3 DNA: TGCGCCAGCAGCCGCTACTTGACAGTGAACACTGAAGCTTTCTTT. Translation: CASSRYLTVNTEAFF.

The V call is TRBV5-1, the J call TRBJ2-5, with D unclear. CDR1 is SGHRS and CDR2 is YFSETQ in the germline V gene. V was cut by 1 base and J by 7 bases, with 14 bases left in between. The CDR3 runs to 14 residues. CDR3 in amino acids: CASSLSRTPGTQYF. The DNA of the CDR3 is TGCGCCAGCAGCTTGAGTCGAACTCCCGGGACCCAGTACTTC.

This clone is a singleton in its sample. The genes are TRBV30 and TRBJ1-1, with D possibly being TRBD1 (5 bases). Germline CDR1 is GTSNPN and CDR2 is SVGIG (reference sequence). The CDR3 is 12 residues long. Deletions cut 1 base from V and 11 bases from J, with 14 bases between. This chain's CDR3 is CAWSASLGGAFF. The CDR3 DNA is TGTGCCTGGAGTGCGAGTTTGGGGGGGGCTTTCTTT.

This clone was picked up one time. J is TRBJ2-1 and V is TRBV11-3, with 7 bases that match TRBD2. Germline assignment: CDR1 SGHNT and CDR2 YENEEA. This CDR3 spans 15 amino acids. The V and J ends lost 2 bases and 5 bases, in that order; junction bases with no gene match: 6. The CDR3 DNA reads TGTGCCAGCAGCTTATTCAGCGGGACGAACAATGAGCAGTTCTTC. It translates to CASSLFSGTNNEQFF.

Only one count was recorded for this clone. The V call is TRBV2, the J call TRBJ1-1; 11 nucleotides align to TRBD1. The CDR3 sequence is 15 residues long. From germline, CDR1 is SNHLY and CDR2 FYNNEI. Trimming cost V 3 bases and J 5 bases; bases outside gene matches: 5. CDR3 in DNA: TGTGCCAGCAGTGAGGACAGGGGGCTGTGGACTGAAGCTTTCTTT. This translates into CASSEDRGLWTEAFF.

This chain connects TRBV2 to TRBJ1-1; TRBD1 is a possible D gene (6 bases). The V gene lost 5 bases and the J gene lost 1 base, with 11 bases spanning the gap. The CDR3 is 14 residues long. In germline, CDR1 is SNHLY, CDR2 FYNNEI. CDR3 nucleotide sequence: TGTGCCAGCAGTCCACAGGGACAGAACACTGAAGCTTTCTTT. It is translated as CASSPQGQNTEAFF.

J is TRBJ2-6 and V is TRBV7-3; D perhaps matches TRBD2 (6 bases). V lost 0 bases and J lost 2, with 11 bases in between. Germline V gives CDR1 SGHTA, CDR2 FQGTGA. CDR3 length: 17 residues. The CDR3, as DNA: TGTGCCAGCAGCTTAACATCGGGGGAAACTGGGGCCAACGTCCTGACTTTC. Translated: CASSLTSGETGANVLTF.

About this clone: This sample also contains other DNA sequences that code for the same CDR3. The gene calls are TRBV7-2 and TRBJ1-3; D is unclear. Trimming pared 2 bases from V and 1 base from J, leaving 3 bases between. The CDR3 has 13 amino acids. The germline V gene has CDR1 SGHTA and CDR2 FQGNSA. The CDR3 sequence is CASSLFSGNTIYF. CDR3 DNA: TGTGCCAGCAGCTTATTTTCTGGAAACACCATATATTTT.

V is TRBV4-3 and J is TRBJ2-3, with TRBD2 identical over 14 bases. Germline V gene data show CDR1 as LGHNA and CDR2 as YSLEER. CDR3 length: 16 residues. V trimming: 2 bases; J trimming: 4 bases; junction bases outside the gene matches: 2. The CDR3 DNA follows: TGCGCCAGCAGCCAATTGGGACTAGCGGGAGCAGATACGCAGTATTTT. Protein: CASSQLGLAGADTQYF.

The rearrangement links TRBV14 to TRBJ2-1, with 9 positions matching TRBD2. This CDR3 contains 17 residues. CDR1 and CDR2 from the germline V gene are SGHDN and FVKESK. Trimming removed 0 bases from V and 4 bases from J; junction bases left unmatched: 7. The CDR3 bases are TGTGCCAGCAGCCAAGATAGGGGACTAGCTCGGTACAATGAGCAGTTCTTC. Residues: CASSQDRGLARYNEQFF.

The rearrangement links TRBV29-1 to TRBJ2-1; 10 bases map to TRBD2. CDR3 length: 14 amino acids. The germline gives CDR1 SQVTM, CDR2 ANQGSEA. Losses at the gene ends were 3 bases for V and 8 bases for J; bases not matched to a gene: 7. For the CDR3, the DNA is TGCAGCGTTGATCGCCCTAGCGGGAGCGATGAGCAGTTCTTC. Translated: CSVDRPSGSDEQFF.

This clone has a single count. V usage is TRBV11-2 and J usage is TRBJ2-5; D gene unclear. The germline V gene has CDR1 SGHAT and CDR2 FQNNGV. CDR3 length: 14 amino acids. Deletions cut 5 bases from V and 4 bases from J, with 14 bases between. The CDR3, as DNA: TGTGCCAGCAGCCCTTATAAAGATCCAGAGACCCAGTACTTC. This encodes CASSPYKDPETQYF.